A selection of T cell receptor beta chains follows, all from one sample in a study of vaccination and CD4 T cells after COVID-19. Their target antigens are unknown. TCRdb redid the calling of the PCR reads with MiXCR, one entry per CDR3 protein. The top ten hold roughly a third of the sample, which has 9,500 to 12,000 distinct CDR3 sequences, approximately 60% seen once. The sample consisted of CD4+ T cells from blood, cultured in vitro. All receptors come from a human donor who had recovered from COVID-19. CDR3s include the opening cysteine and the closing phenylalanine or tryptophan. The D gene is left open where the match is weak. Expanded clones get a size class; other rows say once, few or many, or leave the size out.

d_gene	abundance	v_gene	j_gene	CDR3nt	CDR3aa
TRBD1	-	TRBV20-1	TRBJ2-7	TGCAGTGCTAGACTCCGACAGGGGATCTACGAGCAGTACTTC	CSARLRQGIYEQYF
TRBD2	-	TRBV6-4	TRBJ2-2	TGTGCCAGCAGTGAAAGCCTAGCGGGAGGGCCGGACACCGGGGAGCTGTTTTTT	CASSESLAGGPDTGELFF
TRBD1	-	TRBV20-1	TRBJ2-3	TGCAGTGCTCCCCCTACGGACAGGGGGTTATATACGCAGTATTTT	CSAPPTDRGLYTQYF
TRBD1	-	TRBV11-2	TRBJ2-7	TGTGCCAGCAGCTCACAGGGGACGCCAGACTACGAGCAGTACTTC	CASSSQGTPDYEQYF
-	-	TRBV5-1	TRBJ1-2	TGCGCCAGCAGCTTGGAAGGGACACAGAACTATGGCTACACCTTC	CASSLEGTQNYGYTF
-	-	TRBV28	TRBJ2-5	TGTGCCAGCAGCCTCATCAACCGCCAAGAGACCCAGTACTTC	CASSLINRQETQYF
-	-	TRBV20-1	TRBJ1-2	TGCAGTGCTCCCCAAGAGGGGAACTCTAACTATGGCTACACCTTC	CSAPQEGNSNYGYTF
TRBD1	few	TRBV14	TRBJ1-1	TGTGCCAGCAGCCAAAGACAGGGAGCCACTGAAGCTTTCTTT	CASSQRQGATEAFF
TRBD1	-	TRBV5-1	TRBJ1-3	TGCGCCAGCACACCCGGACAGGGAAGTACCTCTGGAAACACCATATATTTT	CASTPGQGSTSGNTIYF
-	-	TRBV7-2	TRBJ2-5	TGTGCCAGCAGCAACCCACCCAACAAAGAGACCCAGTACTTC	CASSNPPNKETQYF
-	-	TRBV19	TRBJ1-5	TGTGCCAGTAGTCCTTGGGGGCAGAGCAATCAGCCCCAGCATTTT	CASSPWGQSNQPQHF
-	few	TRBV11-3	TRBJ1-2	TGTGCCAGCAGCTTAGATCTAGGAGTCAAGGGGGGCTACACCTTC	CASSLDLGVKGGYTF
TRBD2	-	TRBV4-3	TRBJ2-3	TGCGCCAGCAGCCCGGGACTAGCGGGGGGTGGGTCAGATACGCAGTATTTT	CASSPGLAGGGSDTQYF
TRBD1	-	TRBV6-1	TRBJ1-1	TGTGCCAGCAGGGGGACAGCGAACACTGAAGCTTTCTTT	CASRGTANTEAFF
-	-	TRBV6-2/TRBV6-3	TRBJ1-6	TGTGCCAGCACCTGGGATCTTAATTCACCCCTCCACTTT	CASTWDLNSPLHF
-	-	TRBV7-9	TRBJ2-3	TGTGCCAGCAGCTTAGAGTTCGGGGGGCGATCTAGCACAGATACGCAGTATTTT	CASSLEFGGRSSTDTQYF
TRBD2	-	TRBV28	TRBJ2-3	TGTGCCAGCAGTCCCCACCGACTAGCTTCTAGCACAGATACGCAGTATTTT	CASSPHRLASSTDTQYF
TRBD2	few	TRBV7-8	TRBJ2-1	TGTGCCAGCAGCTCCCGACTAGCGGGTTACAATGAGCAGTTCTTC	CASSSRLAGYNEQFF
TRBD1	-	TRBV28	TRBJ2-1	TGTGCCAGCAGTTTATCTAGGGGGCACTACAATGAGCAGTTCTTC	CASSLSRGHYNEQFF
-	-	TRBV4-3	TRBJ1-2	TGCGCCAGCAGCCAAAGGGACACTACCATGAACTATGGCTACACCTTC	CASSQRDTTMNYGYTF
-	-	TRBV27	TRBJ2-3	TGTGCCAGCAGTTTATACCCACGGAGACGGGTCGAAGAAGCCACAGATACGCAGTATTTT	CASSLYPRRRVEEATDTQYF
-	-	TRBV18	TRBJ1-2	TGTGCCAGCTCACCGTTCTTCGGGTTGGACTATGGCTACACCTTC	CASSPFFGLDYGYTF
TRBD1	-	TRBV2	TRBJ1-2	TGTGCCAGCAGCCCCCAGGAGGGGGCGAACTATGGCTACACCTTC	CASSPQEGANYGYTF
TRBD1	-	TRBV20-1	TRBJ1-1	TGCAGTGCTATGGGGACAGAGAACACTGAAGCTTTCTTT	CSAMGTENTEAFF
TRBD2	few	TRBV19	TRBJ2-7	TGTGCCAGTAGTTTGACTAGCGGGAGTACGTACGAGCAGTACTTC	CASSLTSGSTYEQYF
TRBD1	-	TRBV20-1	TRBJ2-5	TGCAGTGCTAGAAGGACAGGGAGCCAAGAGACCCAGTACTTC	CSARRTGSQETQYF
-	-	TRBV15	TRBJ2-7	TGTGCCACCAGCAGAGATTGGGGGGGACAGGCTAAAGGGTCGGTCCACGAGCAGTACTTC	CATSRDWGGQAKGSVHEQYF
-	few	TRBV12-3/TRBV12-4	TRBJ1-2	TGTGCCAGCAGTTCCCCGCCGGGTGGCTATGGCTACACCTTC	CASSSPPGGYGYTF
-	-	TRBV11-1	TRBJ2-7	TGTGCCAGCAGCGTGTCTAGGGAACCCTCCTACGAGCAGTACTTC	CASSVSREPSYEQYF
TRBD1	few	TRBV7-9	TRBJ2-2	TGTGCCAGCAGCAGGACAGGGACCGGGGAGCTGTTTTTT	CASSRTGTGELFF
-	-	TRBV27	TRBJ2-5	TGTGCCAACTCCCAAGGGACTCACAGGAATAGCTTCGGAGAGACCCAGTACTTC	CANSQGTHRNSFGETQYF
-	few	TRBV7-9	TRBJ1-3	TGTGCCAGCAGTCCGGACGGCCGCTCTGGAAACACCATATATTTT	CASSPDGRSGNTIYF
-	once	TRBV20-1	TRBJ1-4	TGCAGTGCTAGAAAAGGGGGGATCATAACTAATGAAAAACTGTTTTTT	CSARKGGIITNEKLFF
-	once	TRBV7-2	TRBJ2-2	TGTGCCAGCAGCTTAGCGCGACGGACAACGAACACCGGGGAGCTGTTTTTT	CASSLARRTTNTGELFF
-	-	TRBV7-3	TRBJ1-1	TGTGCCAGCAGCCCGGGAACCAACAGGGCGGCTGAAGCTTTCTTT	CASSPGTNRAAEAFF
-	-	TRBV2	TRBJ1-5	TGTGCCAGCAGTGAGGGTGGGCAGATCAATCAGCCCCAGCATTTT	CASSEGGQINQPQHF
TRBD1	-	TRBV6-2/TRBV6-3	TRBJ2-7	TGTGCCAGCAGCACCGGGACAGGGATCTACGAGCAGTACTTC	CASSTGTGIYEQYF
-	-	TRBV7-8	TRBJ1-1	TGTGCCAGCAGCCGGGGGGGTTGGGACACTGAAGCTTTCTTT	CASSRGGWDTEAFF
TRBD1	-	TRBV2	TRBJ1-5	TGTGCCAGCAGACAGGGGGTGGGTCAGCCCCAGCATTTT	CASRQGVGQPQHF
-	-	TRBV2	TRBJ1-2	TGTGCCAGCAGTGCTGATCCGACAGGAGGGAACTATGGCTACACCTTC	CASSADPTGGNYGYTF
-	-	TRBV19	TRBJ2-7	TGTGCCAGTACCAGTGGGTACGAGCAGTACTTC	CASTSGYEQYF
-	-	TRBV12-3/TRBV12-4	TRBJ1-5	TGTGCCAGTAGTTCGGAGGCCATCAATCAGCCCCAGCATTTT	CASSSEAINQPQHF
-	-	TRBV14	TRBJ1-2	TGTGCCAGCAGCAGAAGTAGCAGATCTCTCTATGGCTACACCTTC	CASSRSSRSLYGYTF
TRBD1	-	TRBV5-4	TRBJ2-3	TGTGCCAGCAGCCGGGACAGGGACGGTACGCAGTATTTT	CASSRDRDGTQYF
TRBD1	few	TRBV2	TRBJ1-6	TGTGCCAGCAGGGGGCAGGGGGCCTATAATTCACCCCTCCACTTT	CASRGQGAYNSPLHF
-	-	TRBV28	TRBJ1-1	TGTGCCAGCAGTTTCTTTTGGGGGTCTACCGGGTCCATGAACACTGAAGCTTTCTTT	CASSFFWGSTGSMNTEAFF
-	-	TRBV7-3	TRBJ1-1	TGTGCCAGCAGCTTCCTGGTTCCGTACGGGGGAGAGACTGAAGCTTTCTTT	CASSFLVPYGGETEAFF
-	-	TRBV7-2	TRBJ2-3	TGTGCCAGCAGCCGGGACTGGGACGGCACAGATACGCAGTATTTT	CASSRDWDGTDTQYF
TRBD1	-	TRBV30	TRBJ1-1	TGTGCCTGGGACCCCAGCCTTGGCAGGGGGTTTAACACTGAAGCTTTCTTT	CAWDPSLGRGFNTEAFF
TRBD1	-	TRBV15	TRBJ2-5	TGTGCCACCAGCAGAGGTGGACAGGGACGGGGGACCCAGTACTTC	CATSRGGQGRGTQYF
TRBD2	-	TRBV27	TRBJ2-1	TGTGCCAGCAGGGGGCTAGCGGGAGGGCGTGGTAAGGGGCAGTTCTTC	CASRGLAGGRGKGQFF
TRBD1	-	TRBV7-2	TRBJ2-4	TGTGCCAGCAGGTTGGGGCCCGGGACAGGGCGGGGAAACATTCAGTACTTC	CASRLGPGTGRGNIQYF
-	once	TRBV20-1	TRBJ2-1	TGCAGTGCTAGAGGACTACTAAAGCCATACAATGAGCAGTTCTTC	CSARGLLKPYNEQFF